This T cell receptor (beta chain) was captured in a study of blood T cell repertoires in COVID-19. In the study overall: Acute-phase and convalescent COVID-19 samples originated in the United States, Italy and Spain. Nucleic acid was either cDNA or gDNA, and it came from T cells, B-cell-depleted T cells, or PBMCs.

Between the trimmed V and J ends, which lost 0 bases and 4 bases, there was a span of 7 bases. In germline, CDR1 is LNHNV, CDR2 YYDKDF (reference sequence). This CDR3 is built from 14 residues. Original analysis: By means of reference gene primer amplification, nucleated cell counts were estimated. Data came from immunoSEQ multiplex PCR; TCRdb stores just in-frame clones and leaves some out. Clonal size and the V and J genes are those of that table, whereas D and trimming came from the DNA. The data show 130,000 or so clones, 70% to 90% seen once. The source is a human donor in a cohort sampled during active COVID-19. The chain uses TRBV15 and TRBJ2-1; no reliable D call. Sequenced material: peripheral blood. This CDR3 is CATSRESLYNEQFF. The CDR3 DNA follows: TGTGCCACCAGCAGAGAATCCCTATACAATGAGCAGTTCTTC.